The T cell receptor (beta chain) under discussion was sequenced for a study of blood T cell repertoires in COVID-19. For the study at large: The origin of the acute and convalescent COVID-19 samples was the United States, Italy and Spain. T cells, B-cell-depleted T cells, or PBMCs supplied cDNA or gDNA.

V shed 4 bases and J 5 bases; nucleotides not matched to a gene: 12. The V gene's germline CDR1 is GTSNPN and CDR2 SVGIG (reference sequence). This CDR3 spans 15 amino acids. In the original processing: The assay estimated nucleated cells by amplifying reference gene primers. Using immunoSEQ multiplex PCR, the repertoire was profiled, and TCRdb retains in-frame clones only, with some absent. D and trimming were read from the DNA, whereas the V and J calls and clone size are those reported in that table. The sample consists of about 100,000 clones, just under 80% of them appearing once. The sequence was collected from a woman in her seventies with acute or convalescent COVID-19. The genes are TRBV30 and TRBJ2-5; 8 nucleotides align to TRBD1. Sample: peripheral blood. The CDR3 region has the DNA TGTGCCTGGACCTACGGACAGGGTGTTTGGGAGACCCAGTACTTC. Protein product: CAWTYGQGVWETQYF.